The rows below give T cell receptor beta chains drawn from one sample of a study of cytomegalovirus exposure and HLA in healthy donors. Profiled with immunoSEQ multiplex PCR; TCRdb holds only in-frame clones, not every one. The sample has about 93,000 clones, roughly four fifths seen once; the top ten hold about 3.8%. The sequencing sample was made of PBMCs. These receptors were obtained from a man between 45 and 60 years old in good health and CMV-seronegative. The CDR3 runs from the conserved cysteine through the conserved F or W. Some rows mark clone size as missing; the rest say once, few, many or name a class of expanded clone.

abundance: -; j_gene: TRBJ1-4; v_gene: TRBV10-3; len: 19; CDR3aa: CAISESPGTLGGIGEKLFF
abundance: -; j_gene: TRBJ1-1; v_gene: TRBV15; len: 16; CDR3aa: CATSRDIATGGTEAFF
abundance: few; j_gene: TRBJ1-5; v_gene: TRBV4-2; len: 15; CDR3aa: CASSQATGSGQPQHF
abundance: -; j_gene: TRBJ2-7; v_gene: TRBV4-2; len: 13; CDR3aa: CASSSGTGVEQYF
abundance: -; j_gene: TRBJ1-2; v_gene: TRBV9; len: 15; CDR3aa: CASSVADSGTYGYTF
abundance: once; j_gene: TRBJ2-3; v_gene: TRBV29-1; len: 15; CDR3aa: CSVNGQGVTGHTQYF
abundance: -; j_gene: TRBJ2-1; v_gene: TRBV5-1; len: 14; CDR3aa: CASSSRTSGNEQFF
abundance: -; j_gene: TRBJ2-2; v_gene: TRBV19; len: 15; CDR3aa: CASSVSGRETGELFF
abundance: -; j_gene: TRBJ2-7; v_gene: TRBV27; len: 12; CDR3aa: CASSTGTYEQYF
abundance: -; j_gene: TRBJ2-2; v_gene: TRBV10-3; len: 18; CDR3aa: CAITEGDLGTANTGELFF
abundance: -; j_gene: TRBJ2-7; v_gene: TRBV27; len: 13; CDR3aa: CASTPSGRGEQYF
abundance: -; j_gene: TRBJ2-7; v_gene: TRBV27; len: 15; CDR3aa: CASSYRAGGPAGQYF
abundance: -; j_gene: TRBJ2-7; v_gene: TRBV19; len: 13; CDR3aa: CASSIGAYYEQYF
abundance: -; j_gene: TRBJ2-7; v_gene: TRBV18; len: 15; CDR3aa: CASSPPIAGGVEQYF
abundance: -; j_gene: TRBJ2-7; v_gene: TRBV29-1; len: 14; CDR3aa: CSVGSGRGSYEQYF
abundance: -; j_gene: TRBJ1-1; v_gene: TRBV18; len: 13; CDR3aa: CASSPGQDTEAFF
abundance: -; j_gene: TRBJ2-7; v_gene: TRBV4-3; len: 15; CDR3aa: CASSHRTGGMNEQYF
abundance: -; j_gene: TRBJ2-2; v_gene: TRBV7-9; len: 16; CDR3aa: CASSLTPSRRTGELFF
abundance: few; j_gene: TRBJ2-7; v_gene: TRBV7-2; len: 16; CDR3aa: CASSFVTGDAFYEQYF
abundance: -; j_gene: TRBJ1-2; v_gene: TRBV4-3; len: 14; CDR3aa: CASSRDRAADGYTF
abundance: -; j_gene: TRBJ2-7; v_gene: TRBV15; len: 16; CDR3aa: CATSWEIGQGAGEQYF
abundance: -; j_gene: TRBJ2-5; v_gene: TRBV7-2; len: 17; CDR3aa: CASSSLEGLAEAGTQYF
abundance: -; j_gene: TRBJ2-7; v_gene: TRBV7-9; len: 14; CDR3aa: CASSLTQDSYEQYF
abundance: -; j_gene: TRBJ1-6; v_gene: TRBV2; len: 15; CDR3aa: CASSLQGVHNSPLHF
abundance: few; j_gene: TRBJ2-7; v_gene: TRBV5-4; len: 15; CDR3aa: CASSFLAGGAYEQYF
abundance: -; j_gene: TRBJ2-7; v_gene: TRBV7-9; len: 12; CDR3aa: CASSPSSYEQYF
abundance: -; j_gene: TRBJ2-1; v_gene: TRBV11-3; len: 17; CDR3aa: CASSKGAGTGPYNEQFF
abundance: -; j_gene: TRBJ2-7; v_gene: TRBV27; len: 15; CDR3aa: CASSPGTGSSNEQYF
abundance: -; j_gene: TRBJ2-7; v_gene: TRBV23-1; len: 16; CDR3aa: CASSPVPRRSSYEQYF
abundance: -; j_gene: TRBJ2-1; v_gene: TRBV2; len: 12; CDR3aa: CASTRQGYEQFF
abundance: -; j_gene: TRBJ2-7; v_gene: TRBV9; len: 15; CDR3aa: CASSASGGSSYEQYF
abundance: few; j_gene: TRBJ1-5; v_gene: TRBV5-4; len: 15; CDR3aa: CASSFGGLSNQPQHF
abundance: -; j_gene: TRBJ2-3; v_gene: TRBV18; len: 16; CDR3aa: CASSRGLAGTDDTQYF
abundance: -; j_gene: TRBJ2-7; v_gene: TRBV11-2; len: 14; CDR3aa: CASSSTSGPYEQYF
abundance: -; j_gene: TRBJ2-3; v_gene: TRBV9; len: 15; CDR3aa: CASSVDLLSTDTQYF
abundance: -; j_gene: TRBJ2-1; v_gene: TRBV6-6; len: 15; CDR3aa: CASSPGQGRNNEQFF
abundance: -; j_gene: TRBJ2-5; v_gene: TRBV5-4; len: 13; CDR3aa: CASSLPGQETQYF
abundance: -; j_gene: TRBJ1-5; v_gene: TRBV18; len: 15; CDR3aa: CASSPPAQPEGPQHF
abundance: -; j_gene: TRBJ1-5; v_gene: TRBV19; len: 15; CDR3aa: CASSIVHQGIQPQHF
abundance: few; j_gene: TRBJ2-1; v_gene: TRBV29-1; len: 17; CDR3aa: CSVEDRTSHVGSNEQFF
abundance: -; j_gene: TRBJ1-1; v_gene: TRBV5-1; len: 15; CDR3aa: CASRKETGAQAEAFF
abundance: -; j_gene: TRBJ1-1; v_gene: TRBV4-1; len: 16; CDR3aa: CASSQDSRAVNTEAFF
abundance: -; j_gene: TRBJ1-2; v_gene: TRBV5-5; len: 15; CDR3aa: CASSSGQGANYGYTF
abundance: few; j_gene: TRBJ2-7; v_gene: TRBV4-3; len: 18; CDR3aa: CASSQDLYGVLSSYEQYF
abundance: -; j_gene: TRBJ1-1; v_gene: TRBV7-8; len: 15; CDR3aa: CASRGGPGVGTEAFF
abundance: once; j_gene: TRBJ2-3; v_gene: TRBV9; len: 12; CDR3aa: CASSPRRDTQYF
abundance: -; j_gene: TRBJ2-7; v_gene: TRBV7-2; len: 13; CDR3aa: CASSAAGVYEQYF
abundance: -; j_gene: TRBJ2-1; v_gene: TRBV5-1; len: 16; CDR3aa: CASSSLTSGRFDEQFF
abundance: -; j_gene: TRBJ2-3; v_gene: TRBV9; len: 14; CDR3aa: CASSVSASTDTQYF
abundance: -; j_gene: TRBJ2-7; v_gene: TRBV5-4; len: 16; CDR3aa: CASSSIGLAATYEQYF
abundance: -; j_gene: TRBJ1-4; v_gene: TRBV30; len: 14; CDR3aa: CAWNRGSTNEKLFF
abundance: -; j_gene: TRBJ1-1; v_gene: TRBV9; len: 15; CDR3aa: CASSAETGTAETAFF
abundance: -; j_gene: TRBJ2-3; v_gene: TRBV30; len: 14; CDR3aa: CAWTHKAATDTQYF
abundance: -; j_gene: TRBJ2-3; v_gene: TRBV28; len: 15; CDR3aa: CASSFPSAGVNTQYF
abundance: few; j_gene: TRBJ2-6; v_gene: TRBV5-1; len: 13; CDR3aa: CASTSSGANVLTF
abundance: once; j_gene: TRBJ1-5; v_gene: TRBV19; len: 17; CDR3aa: CASSARVGVPTNQPQHF
abundance: once; j_gene: TRBJ1-5; v_gene: TRBV10-1; len: 13; CDR3aa: CASTPDLAQPQHF
abundance: many; j_gene: TRBJ2-3; v_gene: TRBV10-3; len: 16; CDR3aa: CAISDQASGSADTQYF
abundance: -; j_gene: TRBJ1-2; v_gene: TRBV28; len: 15; CDR3aa: CASSQGVKGGHGYTF